This passage covers 26 T cell receptor beta chains from one sample sequenced in a study of control samples from healthy donors and cancer patients. Generated by immunoSEQ multiplex PCR, the TCRdb table keeps only in-frame clones and is missing some. The table lists approximately 160,000 clones, roughly nine tenths of them singletons. Sample: blood. These receptors were obtained from a woman aged 25 to 45 in good health.

V usage is TRBV9 and J usage is TRBJ2-7, with D maybe TRBD2 (5 bases). The CDR3 runs 14 residues. V lost 5 bases and J lost 2, with 14 bases in between. Germline V lookup: CDR1 SGDLS, CDR2 YYNGEE. CDR3 region: CASRPLGSPYEQYF. The CDR3 bases are TGTGCCAGCAGGCCATTAGGGAGCCCCTACGAGCAGTACTTC.

The chain has TRBV27 and TRBJ1-6; TRBD1 agrees at 8 bases. Germline CDR1 MNHEY, CDR2 SMNVEV (reference sequence). This CDR3 comprises 16 residues. Losses at the gene ends were 7 bases for V and 4 bases for J; bases not matched to a gene: 9. The CDR3 DNA sequence: TGTGCCAGCACCTCGGACAGGGCGGGTTATAATTCACCCCTCCACTTT. Protein product: CASTSDRAGYNSPLHF.

The chain combines TRBV4-1 with TRBJ2-1, with 7 positions matching TRBD1. The V segment lost 3 bases and the J segment 12 bases; nucleotides outside the gene matches: 20. The CDR3 contains 17 residues. Germline lookup yields CDR1 MGHRA and CDR2 YSYEKL. The CDR3 loop reads CASSHPGTDSFFGGQFF. The CDR3 DNA follows: TGCGCCAGCAGCCATCCCGGGACAGACTCCTTTTTTGGTGGGCAGTTCTTC.

This clone was observed a single time. The rearrangement uses TRBV19 and TRBJ1-5; D perhaps matches TRBD1 (5 bases). The length of the CDR3 is 13 residues. CDR1 and CDR2 from the germline V gene are LNHDA and SQIVND (reference sequence). V dropped 7 bases and J dropped 2 bases, with 9 bases sitting between them. Here the CDR3 reads CASKTGGNQPQHF. The CDR3 nucleotides read TGTGCCAGTAAAACGGGGGGCAATCAGCCCCAGCATTTT. Full variable domain (missing parts from reference TRBV19 and TRBJ1-5): DGGITQSPKYLFRKEGQNVTLSCEQNLNHDAMYWYRQDPGQGLRLIYYSQIVNDFQKGDIAEGYSVSREKKESFPLTVTSAQKNPTAFYLCASKTGGNQPQHFGDGTRLSIL.

The CDR3, as DNA: TGTGCCAGCAGTGAATTAGGCCAAGAGACCCAGTACTTC. Protein: CASSELGQETQYF. V gene TRBV2 combines with J gene TRBJ2-5; D is unclear. V lost 2 bases and J 1 base, leaving 5 bases between the germline ends. Germline V gene sequence: CDR1 SNHLY, CDR2 FYNNEI. This CDR3 has 13 amino acids. Supplemented by reference TRBV2 and TRBJ2-5, the full variable domain reads EPEVTQTPSHQVTQMGQEVILRCVPISNHLYFYWYRQILGQKVEFLVSFYNNEISEKSEIFDDQFSVERPDGSNFTLKIRSTKLEDSAMYFCASSELGQETQYFGPGTRLLVL.

This chain uses TRBV7-2 with TRBJ1-1; D is possibly TRBD1 (6 bases). Trimming shortened V by 2 bases and J by 1 base, and 20 bases separated the two germline ends. This CDR3 is 18 amino acids long. Germline lookup yields CDR1 SGHTA and CDR2 FQGNSA. The CDR3 bases are TGTGCCAGCAGCTTAAATCGGGCAGGGGCTCCATCGAACACTGAAGCTTTCTTT. This sequence encodes CASSLNRAGAPSNTEAFF. Filled out from reference TRBV7-2 and TRBJ1-1, the complete variable domain reads GAGVSQSPSNKVTEKGKDVELRCDPISGHTALYWYRQSLGQGLEFLIYFQGNSAPDKSGLPSDRFSAERTGGSVSTLTIQRTQQEDSAVYLCASSLNRAGAPSNTEAFFGQGTRLTVV.

V and J are TRBV9 and TRBJ2-1, with D unresolved. The V and J ends lost 4 bases and 6 bases respectively, with 5 bases between them. Germline assignment: CDR1 SGDLS and CDR2 YYNGEE. The CDR3 is 11 amino acids. CDR3 nucleotide sequence: TGTGCCAGCAGCTTTAGCAATGAGCAGTTCTTC. This translates into CASSFSNEQFF.

This rearrangement joins TRBV3-1 (or the pseudogene TRBV3-2) to TRBJ1-5; a possible D gene is TRBD1 (6 bases). From germline, CDR1 is LGHDT and CDR2 YNNKEL (reference sequence). CDR3 length: 15 amino acids. V was clipped by 4 bases and J by 5 bases, with 15 bases between them. The CDR3 is CASSPGTLVDQPQHF. The CDR3 region has the DNA TGTGCCAGCAGCCCCGGGACACTAGTAGATCAGCCCCAGCATTTT.

V is TRBV24-1 and J is TRBJ2-1; the match to TRBD1 covers 7 bases. CDR1 and CDR2 (germline): KGHDR, SFDVKD. This CDR3 is 13 amino acids long. J lost 8 bases, V lost 4 bases, and 4 bases had no gene match. CDR3 sequence (DNA): TGTGCCACCAGTGACCAAGGGGGCGATGAGCAGTTCTTC. Translation: CATSDQGGDEQFF.

The rearrangement uses TRBV4-2 and TRBJ1-3; D call uncertain. Germline V CDR1 and CDR2: LGHNA, YNFKEQ. Trimming left V 3 bases short and J 0 bases short, with 6 bases between. The CDR3 loop spans 14 amino acids. CDR3 in amino acids: CASSHGVSGNTIYF. The CDR3 DNA reads as TGTGCCAGCAGCCACGGAGTCTCTGGAAACACCATATATTTT.

V usage is TRBV3-1 (or the pseudogene TRBV3-2) and J usage is TRBJ2-7, with D hard to call. Per the germline V gene, CDR1 is LGHDT and CDR2 is YNNKEL (reference sequence). The V gene lost 4 bases and the J gene lost 5 bases, with 18 bases spanning the gap. The CDR3 extends over 15 amino acids. The CDR3 bases are TGTGCCAGCAGCCGTGCTGCTTCCCAATCCCACGAGCAGTACTTC. Residues: CASSRAASQSHEQYF.

CDR3 sequence reads: CATSRDLQGSKNIQYF. The CDR3 nucleotides read TGTGCCACCAGCAGGGACCTTCAGGGTTCAAAAAACATTCAGTACTTC. The chain uses TRBV15 and TRBJ2-4, with a tentative D call TRBD1 (5 bases). The length of the CDR3 is 16 residues. Germline CDR1 LNHNV, CDR2 YYDKDF (reference sequence). The V end was cut by 3 bases, the J end by 4 bases, with 16 bases between.

Only one count was recorded for this clone. The chain is built from TRBV10-3 and TRBJ2-1, with D tentatively TRBD1 or TRBD2 (5 bases each). Trimming took 7 bases from V and 0 from J, leaving 10 bases between them. Per germline, CDR1 ENHRY and CDR2 SYGVKD. This CDR3 has 14 residues. The CDR3 DNA is TGTGCCATCATGAAGGGGAGCTCCTACAATGAGCAGTTCTTC. Protein: CAIMKGSSYNEQFF.

The genes are TRBV2 and TRBJ2-3; D perhaps matches TRBD2 (5 bases). CDR1 SNHLY and CDR2 FYNNEI come from the germline V gene. This CDR3 spans 15 amino acids. V lost 3 bases, J lost 2 bases, and 12 bases lay in between. CDR3 amino acids: CASSEEVRATDTQYF. The CDR3 nucleotides are TGTGCCAGCAGTGAGGAAGTGAGGGCCACAGATACGCAGTATTTT. Variable domain in full (rest from reference TRBV2 and TRBJ2-3): EPEVTQTPSHQVTQMGQEVILRCVPISNHLYFYWYRQILGQKVEFLVSFYNNEISEKSEIFDDQFSVERPDGSNFTLKIRSTKLEDSAMYFCASSEEVRATDTQYFGPGTRLTVL.

The gene calls are TRBV7-8 and TRBJ2-3, with D hard to call. V lost 4 bases and J 6 bases, leaving 11 bases between the germline ends. Germline CDR1 reads SGHVS; CDR2 reads FQNEAQ. The CDR3 length is 13 residues. The CDR3 DNA follows: TGTGCCAGCAGCTCGGGTTCACGGGATACGCAGTATTTT. This sequence encodes CASSSGSRDTQYF.

The rearrangement links TRBV7-2 to TRBJ2-7; D gene ambiguous. Germline loops: CDR1 SGHTA, CDR2 FQGNSA. Trimming pared 1 base from V and 1 base from J, leaving 14 bases between. The CDR3 runs to 16 residues. The CDR3: CASSLGLTHISYEQYF. CDR3 in DNA: TGTGCCAGCAGCTTAGGGCTCACTCATATTTCCTACGAGCAGTACTTC.

The rearrangement uses TRBV15 and TRBJ2-6; no firm D call. Germline lookup yields CDR1 LNHNV and CDR2 YYDKDF (reference sequence). The V end lost 7 bases, the J end lost 1 base, and 11 bases lay between the germline ends. The CDR3 length is 15 residues. In nucleotides, the CDR3 is TGTGCCACCATGGGGATAATTTCTGGGGCCAACGTCCTGACTTTC. Translation gives CATMGIISGANVLTF.

This rearrangement joins TRBV15 to TRBJ2-2; 9 bases match TRBD2. The junction had 4 bases not matched to a gene; V was cut back by 5 bases and J by 6 bases. The CDR3 has 14 residues. In germline, CDR1 is LNHNV, CDR2 YYDKDF (reference sequence). CDR3 bases: TGTGCCACCAGCCTCAAGCGGGAGGCCGGGGAGCTGTTTTTT. It specifies CATSLKREAGELFF.

V is TRBV28 and J is TRBJ1-2; D is perhaps TRBD1 (6 bases). Germline V gene data show CDR1 as MDHEN and CDR2 as SYDVKM. The CDR3 is 12 residues long. V was cut by 3 bases and J by 8 bases, with 10 bases left in between. The CDR3 loop is CASSFRGYGYTF. In nucleotides, the CDR3 is TGTGCCAGCAGTTTCAGGGGTTACGGCTACACCTTC.

This clone has a single count. CDR3 DNA sequence: TGTGCCACCACCGGGCCAGCGCACACAGATACGCAGTATTTT. Amino acids: CATTGPAHTDTQYF. The chain couples TRBV24-1 to TRBJ2-3; D remains unclear. Germline loops: CDR1 KGHDR, CDR2 SFDVKD. This CDR3 has 14 amino acids. The germline V and J ends were trimmed by 8 bases and 2 bases, with 13 bases remaining between them.

This clone was detected a few times. This rearrangement joins TRBV28 to TRBJ2-7; D may be TRBD1 (6 bases). Germline CDR1 MDHEN, CDR2 SYDVKM. Trimming cost V 10 bases and J 1 base, with 14 bases left between them. The CDR3 runs 13 residues. CDR3 protein: CATGTSPSYEQYF. The CDR3 bases are TGTGCCACCGGGACATCCCCTTCCTACGAGCAGTACTTC.

This chain joins TRBV5-1 and TRBJ2-7; D is uncertain. Trimming cost V 6 bases and J 3 bases, with 19 bases left between them. The CDR3 extends over 15 amino acids. Germline V lookup: CDR1 SGHRS, CDR2 YFSETQ. This CDR3 reads CASKNGVSAHYEQYF. The CDR3 DNA is TGCGCCAGCAAAAATGGCGTTTCGGCCCACTACGAGCAGTACTTC.

This chain connects TRBV9 to TRBJ2-3; 8 bases map to TRBD1. There are 16 residues in the CDR3. Trimming cost V 3 bases and J 2 bases; bases outside gene matches: 8. Germline V lookup: CDR1 SGDLS, CDR2 YYNGEE. CDR3 amino acids: CASSAPGTGHTDTQYF. The CDR3 DNA is TGTGCCAGCAGCGCTCCCGGGACAGGACACACAGATACGCAGTATTTT. Full variable domain (remainder filled in from reference TRBV9 and TRBJ2-3): DSGVTQTPKHLITATGQRVTLRCSPRSGDLSVYWYQQSLDQGLQFLIQYYNGEERAKGNILERFSAQQFPDLHSELNLSSLELGDSALYFCASSAPGTGHTDTQYFGPGTRLTVL.

This chain links TRBV28 with TRBJ2-5; D is ambiguous. Germline assignment: CDR1 MDHEN and CDR2 SYDVKM. The V gene lost 4 bases and the J gene lost 4 bases, with 16 bases spanning the gap. The CDR3 consists of 15 residues. Here the CDR3 DNA reads TGTGCCAGCAGTTCCCGACGAGGTTCTGGAGAGACCCAGTACTTC. It specifies CASSSRRGSGETQYF.

The chain joins TRBV12-3 or TRBV12-4 to TRBJ2-3; D unresolved. Deletions cut 7 bases from V and 2 bases from J, with 10 bases between. The CDR3 is 13 residues long. DNA of the CDR3: TGTGCCAGCAAACTAAGCCTCACAGATACGCAGTATTTT. This gives the protein CASKLSLTDTQYF.

The CDR3, as DNA: TGTGCCAGTAGTATTGTTCAGACTACCCGGTCCTACAATGAGCAGTTCTTC. Translated: CASSIVQTTRSYNEQFF. The gene calls are TRBV19 and TRBJ2-1, with D possibly matching TRBD2 (5 bases). The V gene's germline CDR1 is LNHDA and CDR2 SQIVND (reference sequence). Trimming took off 3 bases at V and 1 base at J, with 16 bases between the two ends. The CDR3 spans 17 residues.